The subject of this entry is one T cell receptor (beta chain). Its cognate antigen is unknown. The table came from immunoSEQ multiplex PCR; TCRdb's copy has only in-frame clones and leaves some out. The sample has around 2,000,000 clones; about 94% are singletons. Terminally differentiated effector memory CD45RA+ cells were excluded by CCR7 positive selection of CD45RO-negative cells. The data belong to a study of shared clonotypes between healthy human individuals. For the study at large: Researchers assigned three CD4 naive, three CD4 memory, two CD8 naive and one CD8 memory plate to each donor. Study-wide points: Memory subsets generally showed smaller estimated richness than naive subsets did. All-four-donor shared clonotypes had higher generation probabilities than non-shared clonotypes did. Specimens sampled were limited to blood, with tissue repertoires likely differing.

Sequencing used naive CD8+ T cells sorted from blood. This sequence was found in a man aged 18-30 years in good health.

The CDR3 DNA reads as TGCGCCAGCAGCCAAGACAGGGGGCAGACTGAAGCTTTCTTT. Translated, it gives CASSQDRGQTEAFF. V is TRBV4-1 and J is TRBJ1-1; the match to TRBD1 covers 8 bases. There are 14 residues in the CDR3. CDR1 is MGHRA and CDR2 is YSYEKL in the germline V gene. V lost 0 bases, J lost 5 bases, and 2 bases stayed unmatched.